This T cell receptor (beta chain) emerged from a study of radiotherapy plus CTLA-4 blockade in lung cancer. Study-level information: Among all patients, more than 15% showed objective responses, while 30% to 40% had disease control.

Sequencing used immunoSEQ multiplex PCR; TCRdb keeps in-frame clones, though not all of them. Among tens of thousands of clones listed, roughly 90% were seen once. Per the germline V gene, CDR1 is SGHTA and CDR2 is FQGNSA. The CDR3 length is 12 residues. Trimming cost V 5 bases and J 11 bases, with 15 bases left between them. The material sequenced was peripheral blood, taken from a patient treated with radiotherapy plus ipilimumab. This sequence originates from a human donor with non-small cell lung cancer whose response to radiotherapy plus ipilimumab could not be evaluated. V gene TRBV7-2 combines with J gene TRBJ1-1; D not resolved. CDR3 bases: TGTGCCAGCAGCCCCGTTTCCCCCAGGGCTTTCTTT. Its protein is CASSPVSPRAFF.